The rows below give T cell receptor beta chains drawn from one sample of a study of untreated major depressive disorder. Sequencing was performed with immunoSEQ multiplex PCR; in TCRdb, only in-frame clones are kept and a portion is missing. The sample includes 15,000 to 20,000 clones, approximately 81% of them seen just once. The specimen sequenced was CD4+ T cells from PBMCs. These receptors all stem from a woman aged 30 to 39 in good health. Each CDR3 is given with its conserved first and last residue. Each record gives: CDR3 length, J gene, V gene, D gene, clone size, CDR3 DNA, CDR3 protein. D genes are given only for firm matches. Rows give clone size only sometimes, using once, few, many, or a class for an expanded clone.

cdr3_length: 14; j_call: TRBJ2-7; v_call: TRBV5-5; d_call: -; clone_size: once; cdr3_nt: TGTGCCAGCAGTTTGGGCCCGGACATACGCGAGCAGTACTTC; cdr3_aa: CASSLGPDIREQYF
cdr3_length: 14; j_call: TRBJ1-2; v_call: TRBV5-6; d_call: -; clone_size: -; cdr3_nt: TGTGCCAGCAGCTTGGGCACACCGCTCTATGGCTACACCTTC; cdr3_aa: CASSLGTPLYGYTF
cdr3_length: 14; j_call: TRBJ2-3; v_call: TRBV6-1; d_call: -; clone_size: -; cdr3_nt: TGTGCCAGCAGTGAAGCGGGAGCGGTAGATACGCAGTATTTT; cdr3_aa: CASSEAGAVDTQYF
cdr3_length: 18; j_call: TRBJ2-3; v_call: TRBV4-1; d_call: TRBD2; clone_size: -; cdr3_nt: TGCGCCAGCAGAACAAGGGTGGGAGCGAGCGGGAGAGGAGATACGCAGTATTTT; cdr3_aa: CASRTRVGASGRGDTQYF
cdr3_length: 13; j_call: TRBJ1-1; v_call: TRBV5-1; d_call: -; clone_size: -; cdr3_nt: TGCGCCAGCACATCTCAGCAGAACACTGAAGCTTTCTTT; cdr3_aa: CASTSQQNTEAFF
cdr3_length: 14; j_call: TRBJ1-1; v_call: TRBV11-2; d_call: -; clone_size: -; cdr3_nt: TGTGCCAGCAGCTTCTTGGCAGGGAACACTGAAGCTTTCTTT; cdr3_aa: CASSFLAGNTEAFF
cdr3_length: 15; j_call: TRBJ2-1; v_call: TRBV10-3; d_call: TRBD2; clone_size: -; cdr3_nt: TGTGCCATCAGTGTCTTAGCGGGAGGGAACAATGAGCAGTTCTTC; cdr3_aa: CAISVLAGGNNEQFF
cdr3_length: 16; j_call: TRBJ2-7; v_call: TRBV7-2; d_call: TRBD2; clone_size: -; cdr3_nt: TGTGCCAGCGGGACTAGCGGGAGGGCCGGGTCTCACGAGCAGTACTTC; cdr3_aa: CASGTSGRAGSHEQYF
cdr3_length: 14; j_call: TRBJ1-5; v_call: TRBV5-5; d_call: -; clone_size: -; cdr3_nt: TGTGCCAGCAGCCCGACAGCCGCTATGGGGCCCCAGCATTTT; cdr3_aa: CASSPTAAMGPQHF
cdr3_length: 15; j_call: TRBJ2-1; v_call: TRBV28; d_call: TRBD2; clone_size: -; cdr3_nt: TGTGCCAGCAGTTTAGCTAGCGGACCCTACAATGAGCAGTTCTTC; cdr3_aa: CASSLASGPYNEQFF
cdr3_length: 16; j_call: TRBJ2-7; v_call: TRBV6-6; d_call: TRBD1; clone_size: -; cdr3_nt: TGTGCCAGCAGTACCCGGGACAGGGGGTTCTCCTACGAGCAGTACTTC; cdr3_aa: CASSTRDRGFSYEQYF
cdr3_length: 12; j_call: TRBJ2-7; v_call: TRBV2; d_call: -; clone_size: -; cdr3_nt: TGTGCCAGCAGTACCTCCCAACACGAGCAGTACTTC; cdr3_aa: CASSTSQHEQYF
cdr3_length: 15; j_call: TRBJ1-1; v_call: TRBV30; d_call: -; clone_size: -; cdr3_nt: TGTGCCTCGATGAAACAGGGTATGGGGAACACTGAAGCTTTCTTT; cdr3_aa: CASMKQGMGNTEAFF
cdr3_length: 16; j_call: TRBJ2-4; v_call: TRBV29-1; d_call: TRBD2; clone_size: -; cdr3_nt: TGCAGCGTTGAAGGGAGGCCGGGAGGAACCAAAAACATTCAGTACTTC; cdr3_aa: CSVEGRPGGTKNIQYF
cdr3_length: 13; j_call: TRBJ2-1; v_call: TRBV6-5; d_call: TRBD1; clone_size: -; cdr3_nt: TGTGCCAGCAGCCGGACAGGGGGCAATGAGCAGTTCTTC; cdr3_aa: CASSRTGGNEQFF
cdr3_length: 14; j_call: TRBJ2-3; v_call: TRBV7-3; d_call: -; clone_size: -; cdr3_nt: TGTGCCAGCAGCTTATCTCGTGGCACAGATACGCAGTATTTT; cdr3_aa: CASSLSRGTDTQYF
cdr3_length: 14; j_call: TRBJ2-2; v_call: TRBV7-6; d_call: -; clone_size: -; cdr3_nt: TGTGCCAGCAGCTTAACCCGGAACACCGGGGAGCTGTTTTTT; cdr3_aa: CASSLTRNTGELFF
cdr3_length: 15; j_call: TRBJ2-3; v_call: TRBV10-3; d_call: TRBD2; clone_size: -; cdr3_nt: TGTGCCATCAGGGGACTAGCGGGGCCCACAGATACGCAGTATTTT; cdr3_aa: CAIRGLAGPTDTQYF
cdr3_length: 15; j_call: TRBJ2-7; v_call: TRBV14; d_call: -; clone_size: -; cdr3_nt: TGTGCCAGCAGCCAACTGACAGGGAGGTCGTACGAGCAGTACTTC; cdr3_aa: CASSQLTGRSYEQYF
cdr3_length: 13; j_call: TRBJ2-1; v_call: TRBV5-1; d_call: -; clone_size: -; cdr3_nt: TGCGCCAGCAGAAGGGCCGCGGACAATGAGCAGTTCTTC; cdr3_aa: CASRRAADNEQFF
cdr3_length: 15; j_call: TRBJ2-7; v_call: TRBV19; d_call: TRBD2; clone_size: -; cdr3_nt: TGTGCCAGTAGTACGGGACTAGCGGGACTCTACGAGCAGTACTTC; cdr3_aa: CASSTGLAGLYEQYF
cdr3_length: 16; j_call: TRBJ2-1; v_call: TRBV27; d_call: -; clone_size: -; cdr3_nt: TGTGCCAGCAGTTTAATTACGGGTTGGACCTACAATGAGCAGTTCTTC; cdr3_aa: CASSLITGWTYNEQFF
cdr3_length: 15; j_call: TRBJ2-2; v_call: TRBV2; d_call: TRBD1; clone_size: -; cdr3_nt: TGTGCCAGCTCCGCGGACAGGGTTTACACCGGGGAGCTGTTTTTT; cdr3_aa: CASSADRVYTGELFF
cdr3_length: 14; j_call: TRBJ2-7; v_call: TRBV6-5; d_call: TRBD1; clone_size: once; cdr3_nt: TGTGCCAGCAGTTACACCGGGACAGACTACGAGCAGTACTTC; cdr3_aa: CASSYTGTDYEQYF
cdr3_length: 13; j_call: TRBJ2-3; v_call: TRBV6-1; d_call: TRBD2; clone_size: once; cdr3_nt: TGTGCCAGCAGCGGACTAGGCTCAGATACGCAGTATTTT; cdr3_aa: CASSGLGSDTQYF
cdr3_length: 13; j_call: TRBJ2-5; v_call: TRBV29-1; d_call: -; clone_size: -; cdr3_nt: TGCAGCGGAACGAGCTTAGGTCAAGAGACCCAGTACTTC; cdr3_aa: CSGTSLGQETQYF
cdr3_length: 16; j_call: TRBJ2-1; v_call: TRBV5-1; d_call: -; clone_size: -; cdr3_nt: TGCGCCAGCAGCTTGGCCTATCGTGCAGGGATAAATGAGCAGTTCTTC; cdr3_aa: CASSLAYRAGINEQFF
cdr3_length: 13; j_call: TRBJ1-1; v_call: TRBV6-1; d_call: -; clone_size: -; cdr3_nt: TGTGCCAGCCCGCGAGATCCGAACACTGAAGCTTTCTTT; cdr3_aa: CASPRDPNTEAFF
cdr3_length: 15; j_call: TRBJ2-3; v_call: TRBV4-3; d_call: -; clone_size: -; cdr3_nt: TGCGCCAGCAGCCAAGAGATCGGTAGCACAGATACGCAGTATTTT; cdr3_aa: CASSQEIGSTDTQYF
cdr3_length: 18; j_call: TRBJ2-6; v_call: TRBV27; d_call: -; clone_size: -; cdr3_nt: TGTGCCAGCAGTTTATTTCCAGGGCGAACCTCTGGGGCCAACGTCCTGACTTTC; cdr3_aa: CASSLFPGRTSGANVLTF
cdr3_length: 13; j_call: TRBJ2-7; v_call: TRBV2; d_call: -; clone_size: few; cdr3_nt: TGTGCCAGCAGTGCGGGGCAGGGATTAGGGCAGTACTTC; cdr3_aa: CASSAGQGLGQYF
cdr3_length: 16; j_call: TRBJ1-3; v_call: TRBV6-6; d_call: -; clone_size: -; cdr3_nt: TGTGCCAGCAGTTACTCGAAAGTCGACTTTGGAAACACCATATATTTT; cdr3_aa: CASSYSKVDFGNTIYF
cdr3_length: 12; j_call: TRBJ1-2; v_call: TRBV28; d_call: -; clone_size: -; cdr3_nt: TGTGCCAGCAGTCTAGGGGGCTATGGCTACACCTTC; cdr3_aa: CASSLGGYGYTF
cdr3_length: 12; j_call: TRBJ1-1; v_call: TRBV11-2; d_call: -; clone_size: -; cdr3_nt: TGTGCCAGCAGCTTAAGCTCTCCGCAAGCTTTCTTT; cdr3_aa: CASSLSSPQAFF
cdr3_length: 16; j_call: TRBJ2-7; v_call: TRBV4-2; d_call: TRBD2; clone_size: -; cdr3_nt: TGTGCCAGCAGCCAAGATACAAGCGGGAGGGCCTACGAGCAGTACTTC; cdr3_aa: CASSQDTSGRAYEQYF
cdr3_length: 14; j_call: TRBJ2-7; v_call: TRBV10-3; d_call: -; clone_size: -; cdr3_nt: TGTGCCATCAGTGCTGCCGGGAGTCTCTACGAGCAGTACTTC; cdr3_aa: CAISAAGSLYEQYF
cdr3_length: 15; j_call: TRBJ1-5; v_call: TRBV6-1; d_call: TRBD1; clone_size: -; cdr3_nt: TGTGCCAGCACCTCCTCCGCAGGGGGGCGGCAGCCCCAGCATTTT; cdr3_aa: CASTSSAGGRQPQHF
cdr3_length: 12; j_call: TRBJ2-1; v_call: TRBV9; d_call: -; clone_size: -; cdr3_nt: TGTGCCAGCAGCGTAGTGGCAGATGAGCAGTTCTTC; cdr3_aa: CASSVVADEQFF
cdr3_length: 12; j_call: TRBJ1-6; v_call: TRBV25-1; d_call: -; clone_size: -; cdr3_nt: TGTGCCAGCAGGGGTGGTAATTCACCCCTCCACTTT; cdr3_aa: CASRGGNSPLHF
cdr3_length: 11; j_call: TRBJ2-5; v_call: TRBV5-6; d_call: -; clone_size: -; cdr3_nt: TGTGCCAGCAGCTTTGAGGAGACCCAGTACTTC; cdr3_aa: CASSFEETQYF
cdr3_length: 15; j_call: TRBJ2-1; v_call: TRBV7-9; d_call: -; clone_size: -; cdr3_nt: TGTGCCAGCAGCTCTGACAAGTCAACTCATAATGAGCAGTTCTTC; cdr3_aa: CASSSDKSTHNEQFF
cdr3_length: 11; j_call: TRBJ2-5; v_call: TRBV30; d_call: -; clone_size: -; cdr3_nt: TGTGCCTGGAGTGGTGGAGAGACCCAGTACTTC; cdr3_aa: CAWSGGETQYF
cdr3_length: 16; j_call: TRBJ2-7; v_call: TRBV19; d_call: -; clone_size: -; cdr3_nt: TGTGCCAGTAGTCCAGACAGCTCCGTCTGGACCTACGAGCAGTACTTC; cdr3_aa: CASSPDSSVWTYEQYF
cdr3_length: 13; j_call: TRBJ1-2; v_call: TRBV30; d_call: -; clone_size: -; cdr3_nt: TGTGCCTGGAGTGTCTCCCTTAACTATGGCTACACCTTC; cdr3_aa: CAWSVSLNYGYTF
cdr3_length: 13; j_call: TRBJ2-5; v_call: TRBV25-1; d_call: -; clone_size: -; cdr3_nt: TGTGCCAGCAGAATAGGGGCCTTAGAGACCCAGTACTTC; cdr3_aa: CASRIGALETQYF
cdr3_length: 15; j_call: TRBJ1-2; v_call: TRBV6-5; d_call: TRBD1; clone_size: -; cdr3_nt: TGTGCCAGCAGCGGACAGGGGCTCACCCTGGGCAGCTACACCTTC; cdr3_aa: CASSGQGLTLGSYTF
cdr3_length: 16; j_call: TRBJ2-1; v_call: TRBV7-9; d_call: -; clone_size: -; cdr3_nt: TGTGCCAGCAGCTTAGTTGGGGGGAGCTCCTACAATGAGCAGTTCTTC; cdr3_aa: CASSLVGGSSYNEQFF
cdr3_length: 14; j_call: TRBJ2-3; v_call: TRBV30; d_call: -; clone_size: -; cdr3_nt: TGTGCCTGGAGCACCTCACTGAGCACAGATACGCAGTATTTT; cdr3_aa: CAWSTSLSTDTQYF
cdr3_length: 14; j_call: TRBJ1-2; v_call: TRBV2; d_call: -; clone_size: -; cdr3_nt: TGTGCCAGCAGTGCAGTTTCGTCCTCCTATGGCTACACCTTC; cdr3_aa: CASSAVSSSYGYTF
cdr3_length: 15; j_call: TRBJ2-5; v_call: TRBV5-1; d_call: -; clone_size: -; cdr3_nt: TGCGCCAGCAGCGGGATTGACAAGGCTCAAGAGACCCAGTACTTC; cdr3_aa: CASSGIDKAQETQYF
cdr3_length: 16; j_call: TRBJ2-3; v_call: TRBV29-1; d_call: -; clone_size: -; cdr3_nt: TGCAGCGTTGATATTAGGACATCTACTAGCACAGATACGCAGTATTTT; cdr3_aa: CSVDIRTSTSTDTQYF
cdr3_length: 12; j_call: TRBJ2-3; v_call: TRBV28; d_call: -; clone_size: -; cdr3_nt: TGTGCCAGCAGTTTATTCTCGGATACGCAGTATTTT; cdr3_aa: CASSLFSDTQYF
cdr3_length: 13; j_call: TRBJ1-1; v_call: TRBV2; d_call: TRBD1; clone_size: few; cdr3_nt: TGTGCCAGCAATTACGGACAGGGCACTGAAGCTTTCTTT; cdr3_aa: CASNYGQGTEAFF
cdr3_length: 14; j_call: TRBJ2-1; v_call: TRBV7-7; d_call: -; clone_size: -; cdr3_nt: TGTGCCAGCACTCCAAACGTCCACTCGGGGGAGCAGTTCTTC; cdr3_aa: CASTPNVHSGEQFF
cdr3_length: 13; j_call: TRBJ2-7; v_call: TRBV6-5; d_call: TRBD1; clone_size: few; cdr3_nt: TGTGCCAGCAGTCGGACAGGGTCCTACGAGCAGTACTTC; cdr3_aa: CASSRTGSYEQYF
cdr3_length: 12; j_call: TRBJ1-4; v_call: TRBV4-2; d_call: -; clone_size: -; cdr3_nt: TGTGCCAGCAGCCGAGACAGTGAAAAACTGTTTTTT; cdr3_aa: CASSRDSEKLFF
cdr3_length: 11; j_call: TRBJ2-7; v_call: TRBV20-1; d_call: TRBD2; clone_size: -; cdr3_nt: TGCAGTGCTATACTAGCGGGCGAGCAGTACTTC; cdr3_aa: CSAILAGEQYF